Sequencing of this T cell receptor (beta chain) was carried out in a study of Ad26.COV2.S vaccination and SARS-CoV-2 variants. Study-wide background: The vaccine Ad26.COV2.S was put into the muscle once, or twice with 56 days between.

Treatment here: over 15 received Ad26.COV2.S at low or high dose, single or two shots; roughly five received placebo; per-sample allocation not given. Sampling was performed 63 days after the first vaccine or placebo injection. Trimming stripped 7 bases from V and 0 bases from J, with 12 bases between. Germline V CDR1 and CDR2: LGHDT, YNNKEL (reference sequence). This CDR3 has 14 residues. Libraries were prepared by immunoSEQ multiplex PCR; TCRdb keeps only in-frame clonotypes and omits some of them. The sample shows roughly 350,000 clones, about 89% of them seen only once. The material sequenced was peripheral blood, taken in a trial of Ad26.COV2.S vaccine versus placebo. The receptor was derived from a person between 18 and 60 years old who received the Ad26.COV2.S COVID-19 vaccine or a placebo. The chain uses TRBV3-1 (or the pseudogene TRBV3-2) and TRBJ2-5; D call uncertain. The CDR3 protein is CASNPRLDQETQYF. CDR3 sequence (DNA): TGTGCCAGCAACCCGAGACTGGACCAAGAGACCCAGTACTTC.